This T cell receptor (beta chain) emerged from a study of Ad26.COV2.S vaccination and SARS-CoV-2 variants. This table comes from immunoSEQ multiplex PCR, and its TCRdb copy is limited to in-frame clones, with some not included. The sample consists of hundreds of thousands of clones, around four fifths of them appearing once. The V segment lost 5 bases and the J segment 3 bases; nucleotides outside the gene matches: 5. The CDR3 is made up of 15 amino acids. The germline CDR1 and CDR2 sequences are MNHEY and SVGAGI. Indicated treatment: 15 to 20 received Ad26.COV2.S at low or high dose, single or two shots; about 5 received placebo; per-sample allocation not given. Sampling was performed 63 days after the first vaccine or placebo injection.

The clonotype originates from a person between 18 and 59 years old who received the Ad26.COV2.S COVID-19 vaccine or a placebo. The sequencing here drew on peripheral blood, taken in a trial of Ad26.COV2.S vaccine versus placebo. The gene calls are TRBV6-5 and TRBJ1-3, with TRBD1 matching over 9 bases. This CDR3 is CASSSGTGIGNTIYF. The CDR3 DNA follows: TGTGCCAGCAGTAGCGGGACAGGGATTGGAAACACCATATATTTT.